These 25 T cell receptor beta chains came from one sample sequenced in a study of shared clonotypes between healthy human individuals. The table came from immunoSEQ multiplex PCR; TCRdb's copy has only in-frame clones and leaves some out. This sample carries fewer than 1.8 million clones, 97% to 99% of them seen once, and the ten largest clones take roughly 0.36%. The sequenced sample consisted of naive CD4+ T cells sorted from blood. The subset here: CD45RA+ positively selected. All receptors derive from a man between 25 and 39 years old in good health.

This chain links TRBV7-2 with TRBJ1-4; the D gene is possibly TRBD1 (6 bases). This CDR3 comprises 14 residues. The germline V and J ends were trimmed by 1 base and 8 bases, with 11 bases remaining between them. CDR1 is SGHTA, CDR2 FQGNSA, per germline. The CDR3 DNA follows: TGTGCCAGCAGCTTAGAACAGGGCGGCGAAAAACTGTTTTTT. It encodes CASSLEQGGEKLFF.

This clone was recorded only once. V is TRBV5-1 and J is TRBJ2-3; 9 bases are shared with TRBD2. This CDR3 region has 16 residues. Germline V lookup: CDR1 SGHRS, CDR2 YFSETQ. The ends lost 0 bases at V and 10 bases at J; junction bases unmatched: 12. CDR3 nucleotides: TGCGCCAGCAGCTTGGGACTAGCGGCTATAGGGGGGGCGCAGTATTTT. Its protein product is CASSLGLAAIGGAQYF.

The V gene is TRBV28, the J gene TRBJ1-5; 7 bases match TRBD1. The CDR3 consists of 16 residues. CDR1 is MDHEN, CDR2 SYDVKM, per germline. V was pared by 2 bases and J by 0 bases, with 4 bases of the junction left unmatched. CDR3 residues: CASSLTGDASNQPQHF. The CDR3, as DNA: TGTGCCAGCAGTTTAACAGGGGATGCTAGCAATCAGCCCCAGCATTTT.

This chain links TRBV5-6 with TRBJ2-1; 8 positions agree with TRBD2. The CDR3 loop spans 18 amino acids. The V gene end was trimmed by 2 bases and the J gene end by 8 bases; junction bases not matched to a gene: 18. CDR1 is SGHDT and CDR2 is YYEEEE in the germline V gene. CDR3 bases: TGTGCCAGCAGCTTTAGCAGCGGGGGCCTGGGGGCAATGGATGAGCAGTTCTTC. This encodes CASSFSSGGLGAMDEQFF.

This clone appeared once. The chain employs TRBV4-2 and TRBJ2-7; 11 bases are shared with TRBD2. The CDR3 consists of 16 residues. With 2 bases clipped from V and 4 bases from J, the junction kept 7 bases outside the gene matches. Germline CDR1 is LGHNA and CDR2 is YNFKEQ. CDR3 sequence reads: CASSQISGRAGYEQYF. CDR3 DNA: TGTGCCAGCAGCCAAATTAGCGGGAGGGCCGGGTACGAGCAGTACTTC.

The sample holds one count of this clone. This sequence joins TRBV5-1 and TRBJ2-7; TRBD1 matches 7 bases. Trimming cost V 4 bases and J 4 bases; bases outside gene matches: 5. CDR3 length equals 13 residues. In germline, CDR1 is SGHRS, CDR2 YFSETQ. In DNA, the CDR3 is TGCGCCAGCAGCCCAGGACAGGAATACGAGCAGTACTTC. Amino acid sequence: CASSPGQEYEQYF.

This clone has just one count. In nucleotides, the CDR3 is TGCAGTGCTAGCGAGGATGGGGGGCAGTACTTC. Encoded protein: CSASEDGGQYF. This chain connects TRBV20-1 to TRBJ2-7, with D perhaps being TRBD1 or TRBD2 (5 bases each). The germline V gene encodes CDR1 DFQATT and CDR2 SNEGSKA (reference sequence). CDR3 length: 11 residues. Between the trimmed V and J ends, which lost 3 bases and 9 bases, there was a span of 12 bases.

V usage is TRBV10-3 and J usage is TRBJ1-1; D gene uncertain. Germline assignment: CDR1 ENHRY and CDR2 SYGVKD. Trimming removed 2 bases from V and 8 bases from J, with 15 bases in between. This CDR3 spans 14 amino acids. The CDR3 spells CAISERGIRPEAFF. For the CDR3, the DNA is TGTGCCATCAGTGAGAGAGGGATCCGGCCGGAAGCTTTCTTT.

This sequence joins TRBV5-1 and TRBJ2-7, with D perhaps TRBD2 (5 bases). Trimming pared 4 bases from V and 3 bases from J, leaving 8 bases between. CDR1 and CDR2 (germline): SGHRS, YFSETQ. This CDR3 is 12 amino acids long. The CDR3 sequence is CASSAGNYEQYF. The CDR3 nucleotides read TGCGCCAGCAGCGCCGGGAACTACGAGCAGTACTTC.

The chain joins TRBV4-3 to TRBJ2-3, with 8 nucleotides matching TRBD2. CDR3 length equals 14 residues. Trimming removed 6 bases from V and 4 bases from J; junction bases left unmatched: 6. Germline CDR1 LGHNA, CDR2 YSLEER. The CDR3 DNA reads TGCGCCAGCAGTCTTAGCGGGGCCCCAGATACGCAGTATTTT. Protein sequence: CASSLSGAPDTQYF.

Concerning this clone: Different DNA sequences within this sample yield the same CDR3. The rearrangement links TRBV2 to TRBJ2-3; unclear D gene. Germline CDR1 SNHLY, CDR2 FYNNEI. V shed 7 bases and J shed 5 bases, with 7 bases lying between them. The CDR3 spans 11 residues. Here the CDR3 reads CASTSGDTQYF. The CDR3 nucleotides are TGTGCCAGCACCTCCGGAGATACGCAGTATTTT.

The sample holds one count of this clone. The CDR3 reads CASSPDRGARDEKLFF. The CDR3 bases are TGTGCCAGCTCACCCGACAGGGGCGCCCGAGATGAAAAACTGTTTTTT. This chain connects TRBV18 to TRBJ1-4; 8 bases agree with TRBD1. In germline, CDR1 is KGHSH, CDR2 LQKENI. With 3 bases clipped from V and 6 bases from J, the junction kept 9 bases outside the gene matches. This CDR3 spans 16 amino acids.

The chain links TRBV28 to TRBJ2-1; TRBD2 is a possible D gene (5 bases). V was trimmed by 5 bases and J by 1 base, leaving 21 bases between them. CDR3 size: 18 residues. In germline, CDR1 is MDHEN, CDR2 SYDVKM. The CDR3 bases are TGTGCCAGCAGTCAAAACTTGGTGAGGGCAAAATCCTACAATGAGCAGTTCTTC. This sequence encodes CASSQNLVRAKSYNEQFF. The full variable domain, with the rest looked up from reference TRBV28 and TRBJ2-1, is DVKVTQSSRYLVKRTGEKVFLECVQDMDHENMFWYRQDPGLGLRLIYFSYDVKMKEKGDIPEGYSVSREKKERFSLILESASTNQTSMYLCASSQNLVRAKSYNEQFFGPGTRLTVL.

Note on this clone: Different DNA sequences within this sample yield the same CDR3. The chain links TRBV6-5 to TRBJ2-1, with 9 nucleotides matching TRBD1. In germline, CDR1 is MNHEY, CDR2 SVGAGI. The CDR3 has 16 amino acids. V trimming: 2 bases; J trimming: 2 bases; junction bases outside the gene matches: 4. The CDR3 reads CASSYTGTGTYNEQFF. The CDR3 DNA sequence: TGTGCCAGCAGTTACACCGGGACAGGGACCTACAATGAGCAGTTCTTC.

The V and J genes are TRBV11-2 and TRBJ2-7; D might be TRBD1 (7 bases). CDR1 SGHAT and CDR2 FQNNGV come from the germline V gene. Between the trimmed V and J ends, which lost 4 bases and 7 bases, there was a span of 20 bases. The CDR3 is made up of 15 amino acids. CDR3 DNA sequence: TGTGCCAGCAGCTACTCGGAGGGGGCGGGCGGGGAGCAGTACTTC. Amino acids: CASSYSEGAGGEQYF.

The chain combines TRBV11-2 with TRBJ2-7; D ambiguous. The CDR3 length is 14 residues. The V gene lost 0 bases and the J gene lost 3 bases, with 9 bases spanning the gap. Germline CDR1 reads SGHAT; CDR2 reads FQNNGV. The CDR3, as DNA: TGTGCCAGCAGCTTAGATCCCAGCAGCTACGAGCAGTACTTC. The encoded protein is CASSLDPSSYEQYF.

This sequence joins TRBV5-4 and TRBJ2-3, with D perhaps TRBD1 (5 bases). V shed 3 bases and J shed 2 bases, with 7 bases lying between them. The germline V gene encodes CDR1 SGHNT and CDR2 YYREEE (reference sequence). This CDR3 is built from 13 residues. The CDR3 loop is CASSSTDTDTQYF. For the CDR3, the DNA is TGTGCCAGCAGCTCGACAGACACAGATACGCAGTATTTT.

The chain joins TRBV9 to TRBJ2-7; weak D call: TRBD2 (5 bases). Germline values: CDR1 SGDLS, CDR2 YYNGEE. The germline V and J ends were trimmed by 4 bases and 2 bases, with 16 bases remaining between them. CDR3 length: 15 amino acids. The CDR3 nucleotides are TGTGCCAGCAGCTTTCGATCCGGGGTGGCCTACGAGCAGTACTTC. It specifies CASSFRSGVAYEQYF.

The chain joins TRBV5-4 to TRBJ2-7, with 9 positions matching TRBD2. The CDR3 extends over 15 amino acids. Germline V gene sequence: CDR1 SGHNT, CDR2 YYREEE (reference sequence). J was trimmed by 3 bases and V by 0 bases; bases with no gene match: 4. CDR3: CASSLGSGSHYEQYF. The CDR3 DNA is TGTGCCAGCAGCTTGGGTAGCGGGAGCCACTACGAGCAGTACTTC.

This sequence joins TRBV7-6 and TRBJ2-7; 12 bases fit TRBD2. The CDR3 runs to 17 residues. CDR1 and CDR2 from the germline V gene are SGHVS and FNYEAQ. J was trimmed by 6 bases and V by 5 bases; bases with no gene match: 14. The CDR3 nucleotides are TGTGCCAGCAGCCCGGCGGCTAGCGGGAGGGCCTGGCTCGAGCAGTACTTC. This gives the protein CASSPAASGRAWLEQYF.

V gene TRBV4-1 combines with J gene TRBJ2-6; the match to TRBD1 covers 8 bases. J lost 0 bases, V lost 4 bases, and 5 bases had no gene match. Germline assignment: CDR1 MGHRA and CDR2 YSYEKL. The CDR3 runs to 17 residues. CDR3 region: CASSPRDRSSGANVLTF. The CDR3 DNA reads as TGCGCCAGCAGCCCAAGGGACAGGAGCTCTGGGGCCAACGTCCTGACTTTC.

This chain joins TRBV5-1 and TRBJ2-2; the D gene is possibly TRBD2 (6 bases). This CDR3 is built from 17 residues. With 1 base removed from V and 2 bases from J, the gap between germline ends came to 15 bases. Germline CDR1 SGHRS, CDR2 YFSETQ. In nucleotides, the CDR3 is TGCGCCAGCAGCTTGTCAACCGGGACTCCAAACACCGGGGAGCTGTTTTTT. It encodes CASSLSTGTPNTGELFF.

This sequence joins TRBV5-4 and TRBJ2-7; TRBD2 matches at 9 bases. This CDR3 has 14 amino acids. CDR1 and CDR2 (germline): SGHNT, YYREEE (reference sequence). The V gene end was trimmed by 6 bases and the J gene end by 2 bases; junction bases not matched to a gene: 6. DNA for the CDR3: TGTGCCAGCACCAAGAGCGGGAGGACCTACGAGCAGTACTTC. Amino acids: CASTKSGRTYEQYF.

The V and J genes are TRBV11-2 and TRBJ2-5; 8 bases fit TRBD1. Germline V gene data show CDR1 as SGHAT and CDR2 as FQNNGV. This CDR3 comprises 13 residues. J lost 4 bases, V lost 3 bases, and 1 base had no gene match. CDR3: CASSFTGGETQYF. In DNA form, the CDR3 reads TGTGCCAGCAGCTTCACAGGGGGAGAGACCCAGTACTTC.

J is TRBJ2-7 and V is TRBV18; D perhaps matches TRBD1 (7 bases). This CDR3 has 15 residues. Looked up from germline, CDR1 is KGHSH and CDR2 is LQKENI. V was shortened by 6 bases and J by 7 bases, with 22 bases between the two germline ends. CDR3 sequence: CASSLLQGTEGEQYF. The CDR3 DNA reads as TGTGCCAGCTCGCTATTACAGGGGACGGAGGGGGAGCAGTACTTC.